These T cell receptor beta chains were read from a single sample in a study of blood T cell repertoires in COVID-19. The table came from immunoSEQ multiplex PCR; TCRdb's copy has only in-frame clones and leaves some out. The table lists some 300,000 clones, 89% of them singletons. The material sequenced was PBMCs or T cells enriched from blood (not recorded which). These receptor sequences come from a woman between 50 and 59 years old who had been exposed to COVID-19. Both conserved end residues are part of each CDR3. Fields, in order: V gene, D gene, J gene, clone size, CDR3 DNA, CDR3 protein. The D gene is left open where the match is weak. Not all rows give a size; the values are once, few, many and, for expanded clones, a class.

>TRBV19|TRBD2|TRBJ2-1|few
TGTGCCAGTAGTCCTTATCCGGGGCGCGGGGGGTCCTACAATGAGCAGTTCTTC
CASSPYPGRGGSYNEQFF
>TRBV29-1|TRBD1|TRBJ1-4|-
TGCAGCGCCGGACAGGCCGGGAATGAAAAACTGTTTTTT
CSAGQAGNEKLFF
>TRBV28|TRBD1|TRBJ2-2|-
TGTGCCACCTGCGGACAGGTTTTAACCGGGGAGCTGTTTTTT
CATCGQVLTGELFF
>TRBV6-5|TRBD1|TRBJ1-2|-
TGTGCCAGCAGTAGGACAGGGACGAGCGGCTACACCTTC
CASSRTGTSGYTF
>TRBV9|-|TRBJ1-4|-
TGTGCCAGCAGCATACAAGGGGGTGGTAGCGAAAAACTGTTTTTT
CASSIQGGGSEKLFF
>TRBV6-2/TRBV6-3|-|TRBJ2-1|once
TGTGCCAGCAGTCGTTCAGGGTCCTACAATGAGCAGTTCTTC
CASSRSGSYNEQFF
>TRBV19|TRBD1|TRBJ1-5|-
TGTGCCAGTAGGGGGACAGGGGATTCCCGGCCCCAGCATTTT
CASRGTGDSRPQHF
>TRBV27|-|TRBJ2-6|once
TGTGCCAGCAGTTTCGGGGAAAGGGATCCCTCTGGGGCCAACGTCCTGACTTTC
CASSFGERDPSGANVLTF
>TRBV3-1/TRBV3-2|-|TRBJ2-2|-
TGTGCCAGCAGCCGAAGGGGAACCGGGGAGCTGTTTTTT
CASSRRGTGELFF
>TRBV4-1|-|TRBJ1-2|-
TGCGCCAGCAGCCAAGGCCCAGGGGATGGCTACACCTTC
CASSQGPGDGYTF
>TRBV11-1|TRBD1|TRBJ2-7|-
TGTGCCAGCAGCTTAGTGGGACAGGGATCCTACGAGCAGTACTTC
CASSLVGQGSYEQYF
>TRBV3-1/TRBV3-2|-|TRBJ1-1|-
TGTGCCAGCAGCCGAGGAGCTATGAACACTGAAGCTTTCTTT
CASSRGAMNTEAFF
>TRBV20-1|-|TRBJ1-1|-
TGCAGTGCTAGCAGGGACACTGAAGCTTTCTTT
CSASRDTEAFF
>TRBV7-8|TRBD1|TRBJ1-5|-
TGTGCCAGCAGCTTAGGGACAGGGGTAAATCAGCCCCAGCATTTT
CASSLGTGVNQPQHF
>TRBV2|-|TRBJ1-2|-
TGTGCCAGCAGTGCACAGGCCGTTAGCTATGGCTACACCTTC
CASSAQAVSYGYTF
>TRBV6-2/TRBV6-3|TRBD2|TRBJ2-5|-
TGTGCCAGCAGTTACCCAACGGGTCGCGGGGGGGTCCTCCAGACCCAGTACTTC
CASSYPTGRGGVLQTQYF